The source of this T cell receptor (beta chain) is a study of blood T cell repertoires in COVID-19. Study background: Samples of COVID-19 (acute and convalescent) were obtained from the United States, Italy and Spain. The analysed material was cDNA or gDNA that came from T cells, B-cell-depleted T cells, or PBMCs.

Sequenced by immunoSEQ multiplex PCR; TCRdb stores in-frame clones only, minus some. The sample lists 30,000 to 40,000 clones, less than 80% occurring once. The length of the CDR3 is 15 residues. The germline gives CDR1 MNHEY, CDR2 SMNVEV (reference sequence). J lost 8 bases, V lost 4 bases, and 11 bases had no gene match. While infection was still active, Seattle patients were enrolled and then followed longitudinally. The genes are TRBV27 and TRBJ1-3; 7 bases align to TRBD1. The receptor was isolated from a man aged 70-80 years with COVID-19, enrolled during active disease. The sequencing sample was made of peripheral blood. The CDR3 DNA follows: TGTGCCAGCAGTTCCACGGACAGGTCGTGGCACACCATATATTTT. Its translation is CASSSTDRSWHTIYF.